Listed below are T cell receptor beta chains from one sample, sequenced in a study of cytomegalovirus exposure and HLA in healthy donors. The assay was immunoSEQ multiplex PCR, and TCRdb's table has in-frame clones only and misses some. The sample yields some 130,000 clones, 77% seen once. Sequencing was carried out using PBMCs. The origin of the receptors is a woman in her sixties in good health and CMV-seronegative. The CDR3 runs from the conserved cysteine through the conserved F or W. Fields, in order: clone size, V gene, D gene, J gene, CDR3 length, CDR3 DNA, CDR3 protein. The D gene is left open where the match is weak. Clone size is not always given. Where it is, it says once, few, many or a class for expanded clones.

size: few
V: TRBV28
D: TRBD2
J: TRBJ2-7
length: 16
DNA: TGTGCCAGCAGTTTTAAGAGGGGACTAGCGGGAGGGCAATGGGACTTC
CDR3: CASSFKRGLAGGQWDF

size: .
V: TRBV19
D: TRBD2
J: TRBJ2-1
length: 15
DNA: TGTGCCAGTAGTATCACGGGGACTAGCTATAATGAGCAGTTCTTC
CDR3: CASSITGTSYNEQFF

size: .
V: TRBV28
D: .
J: TRBJ2-7
length: 19
DNA: TGTGCCAGCAGTTCCCCCGAGGGTACAGGGAGTCTGCGGGCCTACGAGCAGTACTTC
CDR3: CASSSPEGTGSLRAYEQYF

size: .
V: TRBV19
D: TRBD1
J: TRBJ1-6
length: 16
DNA: TGTGCCAGTAGTGTACAGGGGTCGACCTATAATTCACCCCTCCACTTT
CDR3: CASSVQGSTYNSPLHF

size: .
V: TRBV5-1
D: .
J: TRBJ2-5
length: 13
DNA: TGCGCCAGCAGCACCAGGGGTGAAGAGACCCAGTACTTC
CDR3: CASSTRGEETQYF

size: .
V: TRBV6-1
D: TRBD2
J: TRBJ2-2
length: 18
DNA: TGTGCCAGCAGTGAAAAGAGGGGGGTAGCGGGATCTCAAGGGGAGCTGTTTTTT
CDR3: CASSEKRGVAGSQGELFF

size: .
V: TRBV6-1
D: .
J: TRBJ1-1
length: 15
DNA: TGTGCCAGCACCCCCCTCTTGGGGACTGACGCTGAAGCTTTCTTT
CDR3: CASTPLLGTDAEAFF

size: .
V: TRBV4-2
D: TRBD1
J: TRBJ1-5
length: 15
DNA: TGTGCCAGCAGCCAAGAGGACAGGGGAACACAGCCCCAGCATTTT
CDR3: CASSQEDRGTQPQHF

size: .
V: TRBV7-9
D: .
J: TRBJ1-3
length: 15
DNA: TGTGCCAGCAGCTTAGAGTCCAGCTCTGGAAACACCATATATTTT
CDR3: CASSLESSSGNTIYF

size: .
V: TRBV4-1
D: .
J: TRBJ2-4
length: 15
DNA: TGCGCCAGCAGCCGGATAGCGGTACCCAAAAACATTCAGTACTTC
CDR3: CASSRIAVPKNIQYF

size: .
V: TRBV28
D: .
J: TRBJ1-1
length: 13
DNA: TGTGCCAGCATGGGGACACTGGGAACTGAAGCTTTCTTT
CDR3: CASMGTLGTEAFF

size: .
V: TRBV7-9
D: .
J: TRBJ1-4
length: 14
DNA: TGTGCCAGCAGCTTAGGGACACACCCTGAAAAACTGTTTTTT
CDR3: CASSLGTHPEKLFF

size: .
V: TRBV28
D: .
J: TRBJ1-4
length: 13
DNA: TGTGCCAGCAGAGATAGACAGTCCGAAAAACTGTTTTTT
CDR3: CASRDRQSEKLFF

size: few
V: TRBV2
D: TRBD1
J: TRBJ2-7
length: 15
DNA: TGTGCCAGCTGGGACAGGGGGTTTTCCTCCTACGAGCAGTACTTC
CDR3: CASWDRGFSSYEQYF

size: .
V: TRBV18
D: TRBD1
J: TRBJ1-2
length: 15
DNA: TGTGCCAGCTCACCAGCCGGGACAGCCGACTCTGGCTACACCTTC
CDR3: CASSPAGTADSGYTF

size: .
V: TRBV6-5
D: TRBD1
J: TRBJ1-6
length: 15
DNA: TGTGCCAGCAGTTCCGACAGGGTTGGATTTTCACCCCTCCACTTT
CDR3: CASSSDRVGFSPLHF

size: few
V: TRBV11-2
D: .
J: TRBJ2-2
length: 13
DNA: TGTGCCAGCGGCGGGCCACTCACCGGGGAGCTGTTTTTT
CDR3: CASGGPLTGELFF

size: .
V: TRBV30
D: TRBD2
J: TRBJ2-7
length: 15
DNA: TGTGCCTGGAGTCAAGGGCTGGGCGGGGGACGAGAGCAGTACTTC
CDR3: CAWSQGLGGGREQYF

size: .
V: TRBV27
D: .
J: TRBJ1-5
length: 12
DNA: TGTGCCAGCAGCTCTGGCGGTCAGCCCCAGCATTTT
CDR3: CASSSGGQPQHF

size: .
V: TRBV4-2
D: TRBD1
J: TRBJ2-1
length: 16
DNA: TGTGCCAGCAGCCTTCATACCGGGACAGGGAACAATGAGCAGTTCTTC
CDR3: CASSLHTGTGNNEQFF

size: .
V: TRBV10-2
D: .
J: TRBJ2-7
length: 12
DNA: TGCGCCAGTGAGGACAGTTTCTACGAGCAGTACTTC
CDR3: CASEDSFYEQYF

size: .
V: TRBV18
D: TRBD1
J: TRBJ1-1
length: 13
DNA: TGTGCCAGCTCACCCGACAGGGGCACTGAAGCTTTCTTT
CDR3: CASSPDRGTEAFF

size: .
V: TRBV2
D: .
J: TRBJ2-4
length: 14
DNA: TGTGCCAGCAGGGGTGGGCTGTCCAAAAACATTCAGTACTTC
CDR3: CASRGGLSKNIQYF

size: once
V: TRBV5-4
D: .
J: TRBJ1-2
length: 14
DNA: TGTGCCAGCAGCGGAGTAGCCCCCGCGGATGGCTACACCTTC
CDR3: CASSGVAPADGYTF

size: .
V: TRBV29-1
D: .
J: TRBJ1-1
length: 15
DNA: TGCAGCGTTGAAGAAACAGTGCGAACGAACACTGAAGCTTTCTTT
CDR3: CSVEETVRTNTEAFF

size: .
V: TRBV6-1
D: .
J: TRBJ1-6
length: 17
DNA: TGTGCCAGCAGTGAGCGCAGGGCGAGCTCCTATAATTCACCCCTCCACTTT
CDR3: CASSERRASSYNSPLHF

size: .
V: TRBV5-1
D: .
J: TRBJ2-4
length: 15
DNA: TGCGCCAGCAGCTTGGGCGGGGAGCCCAAAAACATTCAGTACTTC
CDR3: CASSLGGEPKNIQYF

size: .
V: TRBV6-5
D: TRBD1
J: TRBJ2-4
length: 15
DNA: TGTGCCAGCAGAGACAGGGGGCAGGCCAAAAACATTCAGTACTTC
CDR3: CASRDRGQAKNIQYF

size: once
V: TRBV29-1
D: .
J: TRBJ1-2
length: 13
DNA: TGCAGCGTTCTCGGGGGGGGCTACTATGGCTACACCTTC
CDR3: CSVLGGGYYGYTF

size: .
V: TRBV9
D: .
J: TRBJ2-3
length: 16
DNA: TGTGCCAGCAGCGTAGAGGCCAGGGTAACAACAGATACGCAGTATTTT
CDR3: CASSVEARVTTDTQYF

size: .
V: TRBV11-2
D: .
J: TRBJ1-5
length: 13
DNA: TGTGCCAGCAGTCCCGTCCCCAATCAGCCCCAGCATTTT
CDR3: CASSPVPNQPQHF

size: .
V: TRBV6-4
D: .
J: TRBJ1-2
length: 15
DNA: TGTGCCAGCAGTGACACGGCGGCGGGAAACTATGGCTACACCTTC
CDR3: CASSDTAAGNYGYTF

size: .
V: TRBV6-5
D: .
J: TRBJ1-1
length: 11
DNA: TGTGCCAGCAGTTACAGGGGGGAAGCTTTCTTT
CDR3: CASSYRGEAFF

size: once
V: TRBV6-1
D: TRBD2
J: TRBJ2-4
length: 17
DNA: TGTGCCAGCAGTGAGAGGACTAGCGGGCTCGCCAAAAACATTCAGTACTTC
CDR3: CASSERTSGLAKNIQYF

size: .
V: TRBV25-1
D: TRBD1
J: TRBJ1-5
length: 14
DNA: TGTGCCAGCAGTGCGGCAGGGGGTAATCAGCCCCAGCATTTT
CDR3: CASSAAGGNQPQHF

size: .
V: TRBV4-1
D: .
J: TRBJ2-7
length: 17
DNA: TGCGCCAGCAGCCAAGGATGGGAAGGGGGAAAGAGAAACGAGCAGTACTTC
CDR3: CASSQGWEGGKRNEQYF

size: .
V: TRBV4-1
D: TRBD1
J: TRBJ2-7
length: 16
DNA: TGCGCCAGCAGCCAAGGAACAGGGGGTTCGGGCTACGAGCAGTACTTC
CDR3: CASSQGTGGSGYEQYF

size: .
V: TRBV19
D: .
J: TRBJ2-1
length: 15
DNA: TGTGCCAGTTCCCGAACCCCTGACAGCTACAATGAGCAGTTCTTC
CDR3: CASSRTPDSYNEQFF

size: .
V: TRBV5-1
D: .
J: TRBJ2-2
length: 15
DNA: TGCGCCAGCAGCCCCGACTCCCGGGACACCGGGGAGCTGTTTTTT
CDR3: CASSPDSRDTGELFF

size: .
V: TRBV6-5
D: .
J: TRBJ1-2
length: 14
DNA: TGTGCCAGCCATAGGGGGGGTACAAACTATGGCTACACCTTC
CDR3: CASHRGGTNYGYTF

size: .
V: TRBV7-8
D: .
J: TRBJ2-7
length: 13
DNA: TGTGCCAGCAGCCATCCTCGGGGTCCCGAGCAGTACTTC
CDR3: CASSHPRGPEQYF

size: .
V: TRBV5-1
D: TRBD2
J: TRBJ2-7
length: 15
DNA: TGCGCCAGCAGCTTACTAGCGGGGGTAGAAAACGAGCAGTACTTC
CDR3: CASSLLAGVENEQYF

size: few
V: TRBV7-2
D: .
J: TRBJ2-5
length: 15
DNA: TGTGCCAGCAGCCAGCGGACGCAACAAGCGGAGACCCAGTACTTC
CDR3: CASSQRTQQAETQYF

size: .
V: TRBV6-5
D: .
J: TRBJ1-1
length: 15
DNA: TGTGCCAGCAGTAGTGGGGGCCGCGGGAACACTGAAGCTTTCTTT
CDR3: CASSSGGRGNTEAFF

size: .
V: TRBV18
D: TRBD1
J: TRBJ1-4
length: 14
DNA: TGTGCCAGCTCACCCGGACAGGGCAATGAAAAACTGTTTTTT
CDR3: CASSPGQGNEKLFF

size: .
V: TRBV5-4
D: TRBD2
J: TRBJ2-1
length: 15
DNA: TGTGCCAGCAGCGGCGGGACTAGCGGCTACAATGAGCAGTTCTTC
CDR3: CASSGGTSGYNEQFF

size: .
V: TRBV14
D: TRBD1
J: TRBJ1-2
length: 15
DNA: TGTGCCAGCAGCCTTTCTTCCGGGACAGCGGGCGGCTACACCTTC
CDR3: CASSLSSGTAGGYTF

size: .
V: TRBV10-3
D: TRBD1
J: TRBJ2-3
length: 14
DNA: TGTGCCATCAGTGAGGGACAGGGGACAGATACGCAGTATTTT
CDR3: CAISEGQGTDTQYF

size: .
V: TRBV5-1
D: .
J: TRBJ2-3
length: 14
DNA: TGCGCCAGCGGAACCGGGACACACCAGAATACGCAGTATTTT
CDR3: CASGTGTHQNTQYF

size: few
V: TRBV4-2
D: .
J: TRBJ2-3
length: 14
DNA: TGTGCCAGCAGCCAGGAAGAGACTACCGATACGCAGTATTTT
CDR3: CASSQEETTDTQYF

size: few
V: TRBV5-1
D: .
J: TRBJ1-4
length: 15
DNA: TGCGCCAGCAGCTTGGAGGGGAGGACTAATGAAAAACTGTTTTTT
CDR3: CASSLEGRTNEKLFF

size: .
V: TRBV9
D: .
J: TRBJ2-3
length: 15
DNA: TGTGCCAGCAGCGTTAGACAGAGCTACACAGATACGCAGTATTTT
CDR3: CASSVRQSYTDTQYF

size: .
V: TRBV7-3
D: .
J: TRBJ1-2
length: 14
DNA: TGTGCCAGCAGCCTCACCCCGGGGTCACGAGGCTACACCTTC
CDR3: CASSLTPGSRGYTF

size: .
V: TRBV5-1
D: .
J: TRBJ2-3
length: 16
DNA: TGCGCCAGCAGCTTGGTTGGCAGGGAATACACAGATACGCAGTATTTT
CDR3: CASSLVGREYTDTQYF